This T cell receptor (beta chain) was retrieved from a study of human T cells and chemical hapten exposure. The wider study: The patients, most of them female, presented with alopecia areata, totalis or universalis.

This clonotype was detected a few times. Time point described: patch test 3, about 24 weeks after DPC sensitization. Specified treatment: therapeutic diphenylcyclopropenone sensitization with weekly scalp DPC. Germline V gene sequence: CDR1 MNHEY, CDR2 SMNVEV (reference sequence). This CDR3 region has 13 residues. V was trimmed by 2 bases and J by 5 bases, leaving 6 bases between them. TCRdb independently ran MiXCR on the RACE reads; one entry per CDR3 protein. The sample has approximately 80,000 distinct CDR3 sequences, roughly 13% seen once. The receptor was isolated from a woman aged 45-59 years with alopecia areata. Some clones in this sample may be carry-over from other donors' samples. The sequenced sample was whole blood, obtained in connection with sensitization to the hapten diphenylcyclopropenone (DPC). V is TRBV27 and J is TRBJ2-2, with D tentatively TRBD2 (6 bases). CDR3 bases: TGTGCCAGCAGTTTACTAGCGACCGGGGAGCTGTTTTTT. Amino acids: CASSLLATGELFF.